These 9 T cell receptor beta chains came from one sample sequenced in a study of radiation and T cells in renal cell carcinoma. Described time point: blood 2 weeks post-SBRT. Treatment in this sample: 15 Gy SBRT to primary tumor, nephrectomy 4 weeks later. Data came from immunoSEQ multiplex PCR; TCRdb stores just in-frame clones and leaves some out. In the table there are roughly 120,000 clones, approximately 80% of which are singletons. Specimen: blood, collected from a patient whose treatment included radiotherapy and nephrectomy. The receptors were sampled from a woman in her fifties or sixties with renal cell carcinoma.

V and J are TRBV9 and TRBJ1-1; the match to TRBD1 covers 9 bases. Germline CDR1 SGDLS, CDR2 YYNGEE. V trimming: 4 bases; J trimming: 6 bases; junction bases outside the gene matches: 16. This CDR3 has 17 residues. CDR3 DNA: TGTGCCAGCAGCCCGAGGGACAGGGAAAAGCTCCGGCCTGAAGCTTTCTTT. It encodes CASSPRDREKLRPEAFF.

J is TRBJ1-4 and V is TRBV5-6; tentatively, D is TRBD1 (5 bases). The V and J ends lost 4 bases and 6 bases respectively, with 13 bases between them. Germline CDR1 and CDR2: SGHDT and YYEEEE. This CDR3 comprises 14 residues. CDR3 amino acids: CASSPTGEDEKLFF. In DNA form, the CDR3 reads TGTGCCAGCAGCCCTACAGGCGAAGATGAAAAACTGTTTTTT.

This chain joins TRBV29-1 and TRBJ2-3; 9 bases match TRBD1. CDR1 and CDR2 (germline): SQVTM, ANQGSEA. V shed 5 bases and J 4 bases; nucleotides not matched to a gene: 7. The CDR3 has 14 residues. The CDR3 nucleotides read TGCAGCGTTCAGGACAGGGGAAGGGCAGATACGCAGTATTTT. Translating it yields CSVQDRGRADTQYF.

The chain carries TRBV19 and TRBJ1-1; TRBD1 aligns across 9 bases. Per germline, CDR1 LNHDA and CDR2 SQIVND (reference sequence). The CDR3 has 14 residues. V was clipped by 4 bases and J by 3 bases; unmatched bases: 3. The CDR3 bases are TGTGCCAGTAGTACGGACAGGGGAGACACTGAAGCTTTCTTT. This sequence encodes CASSTDRGDTEAFF.

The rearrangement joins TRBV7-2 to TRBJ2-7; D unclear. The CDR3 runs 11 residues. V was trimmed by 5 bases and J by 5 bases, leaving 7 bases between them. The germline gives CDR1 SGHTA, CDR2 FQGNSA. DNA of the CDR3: TGTGCCAGCAGCAGGCAGAACGAGCAGTACTTC. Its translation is CASSRQNEQYF.

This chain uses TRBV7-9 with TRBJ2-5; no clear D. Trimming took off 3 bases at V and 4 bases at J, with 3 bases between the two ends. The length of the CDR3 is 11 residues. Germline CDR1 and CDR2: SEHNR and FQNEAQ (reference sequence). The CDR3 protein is CASSFGETQYF. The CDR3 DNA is TGTGCCAGCAGCTTTGGAGAGACCCAGTACTTC.

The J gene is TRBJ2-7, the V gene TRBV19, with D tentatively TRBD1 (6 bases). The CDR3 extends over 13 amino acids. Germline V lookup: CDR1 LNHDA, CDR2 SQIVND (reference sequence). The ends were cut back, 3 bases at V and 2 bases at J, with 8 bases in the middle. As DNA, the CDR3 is TGTGCCAGTAGTATTGACAGGACCTACGAGCAGTACTTC. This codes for CASSIDRTYEQYF.

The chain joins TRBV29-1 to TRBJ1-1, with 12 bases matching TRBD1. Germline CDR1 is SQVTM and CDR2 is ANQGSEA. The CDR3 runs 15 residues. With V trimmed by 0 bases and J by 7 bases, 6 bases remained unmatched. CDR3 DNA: TGCAGCGTTGAAGAAATGGGACAGGGGGCTGGTGAAGCTTTCTTT. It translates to CSVEEMGQGAGEAFF.

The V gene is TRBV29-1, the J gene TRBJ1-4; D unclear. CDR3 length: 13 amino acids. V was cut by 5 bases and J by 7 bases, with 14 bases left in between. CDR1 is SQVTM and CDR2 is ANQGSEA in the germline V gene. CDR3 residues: CSVREVGGEKLFF. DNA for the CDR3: TGCAGCGTTAGGGAGGTCGGAGGTGAAAAACTGTTTTTT.